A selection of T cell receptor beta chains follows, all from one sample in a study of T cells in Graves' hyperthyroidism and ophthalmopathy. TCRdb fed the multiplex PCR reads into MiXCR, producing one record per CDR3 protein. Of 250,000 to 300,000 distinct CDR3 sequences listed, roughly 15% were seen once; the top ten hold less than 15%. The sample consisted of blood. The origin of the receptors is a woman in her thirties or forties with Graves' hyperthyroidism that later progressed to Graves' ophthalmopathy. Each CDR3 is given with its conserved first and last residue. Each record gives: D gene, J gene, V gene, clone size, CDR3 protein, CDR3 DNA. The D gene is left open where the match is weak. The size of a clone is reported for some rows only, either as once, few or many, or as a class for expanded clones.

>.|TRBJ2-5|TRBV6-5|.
CASSALDGLRETQYF
TGTGCCAGCAGTGCTTTGGACGGTCTGAGGGAGACCCAGTACTTC
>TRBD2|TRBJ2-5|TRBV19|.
CASTHLAGGPLETQYF
TGTGCCAGCACTCATCTAGCGGGAGGACCGCTAGAGACCCAGTACTTC
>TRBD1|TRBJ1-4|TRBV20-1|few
CSARETGMGELFF
TGCAGTGCTAGAGAGACAGGGATGGGAGAACTGTTTTTT
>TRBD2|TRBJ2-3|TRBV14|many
CASSQVMTSGYGDTQYF
TGTGCCAGCAGCCAAGTTATGACTAGCGGATACGGAGATACGCAGTATTTT
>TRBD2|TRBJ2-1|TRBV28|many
CASSLPGTSGSNEQFF
TGTGCCAGCAGTTTACCCGGGACTAGCGGGAGCAATGAGCAGTTCTTC
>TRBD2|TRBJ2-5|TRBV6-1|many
CASSLGGAGYQETQYF
TGTGCCAGCAGCCTCGGTGGAGCGGGGTACCAAGAGACCCAGTACTTC
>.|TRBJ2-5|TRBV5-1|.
CASSSRGWGETQYF
TGCGCCAGCAGCTCCCGAGGGTGGGGCGAGACCCAGTACTTC
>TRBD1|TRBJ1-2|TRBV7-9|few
CANSLTGTGNYGYTF
TGTGCCAACAGCTTAACCGGGACAGGGAACTATGGCTACACCTTC
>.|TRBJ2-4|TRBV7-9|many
CASSLGRNTRGGIDKNIQYF
TGTGCCAGCAGCTTAGGGCGAAACACTAGGGGCGGGATCGACAAAAACATTCAGTACTTC
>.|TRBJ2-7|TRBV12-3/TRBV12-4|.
CASSLGGTAYGNEQYF
TGTGCCAGCAGCTTGGGGGGGACAGCTTATGGCAACGAGCAGTACTTC
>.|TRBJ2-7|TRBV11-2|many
CASSQARGLSYEQYF
TGTGCCAGCTCCCAAGCTAGGGGTCTTTCCTACGAGCAGTACTTC
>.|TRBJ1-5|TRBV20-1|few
CSASYNSNQPQHF
TGCAGTGCTTCGTATAATAGCAATCAGCCCCAGCATTTT
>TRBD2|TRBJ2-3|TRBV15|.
CATSRGGLAGGRTDTQYF
TGTGCCACCAGCAGAGGCGGGCTAGCGGGAGGCCGTACAGATACGCAGTATTTT
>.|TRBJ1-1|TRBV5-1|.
CASSSKPGRSTEAFF
TGCGCCAGCAGCTCCAAACCCGGGAGGAGCACTGAAGCTTTCTTT
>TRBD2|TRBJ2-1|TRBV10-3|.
CAISLSGGEPYNEQFF
TGTGCCATCAGTCTTAGCGGGGGAGAACCATACAATGAGCAGTTCTTC
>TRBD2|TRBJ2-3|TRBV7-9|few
CASGGGVGDTQYF
TGTGCCAGCGGGGGGGGGGTTGGGGATACGCAGTATTTT
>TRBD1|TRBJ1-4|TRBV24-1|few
CATSDLDRVNEKLFF
TGTGCCACCAGTGATTTGGACAGGGTTAATGAAAAACTGTTTTTT
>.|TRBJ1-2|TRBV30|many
CAWNPVAFLPYGYTF
TGTGCCTGGAACCCAGTGGCCTTTTTACCCTATGGCTACACCTTC
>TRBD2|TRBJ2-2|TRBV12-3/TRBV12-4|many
CASKHSLAGAVTGELFF
TGTGCCAGCAAGCATTCCCTAGCGGGAGCGGTCACCGGGGAGCTGTTTTTT
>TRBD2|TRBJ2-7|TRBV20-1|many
CSARDWGGSYEQYF
TGCAGTGCTAGAGATTGGGGGGGCTCCTACGAGCAGTACTTC
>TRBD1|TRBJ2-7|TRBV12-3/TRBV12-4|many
CASRGTGTEQYF
TGTGCCAGCAGGGGGACAGGGACCGAGCAGTACTTC
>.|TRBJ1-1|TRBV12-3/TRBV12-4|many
CASSLIRVNTEAFF
TGTGCCAGCAGTTTAATCCGGGTGAACACTGAAGCTTTCTTT
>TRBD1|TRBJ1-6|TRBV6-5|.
CASSYHRGSPLHF
TGTGCCAGCAGTTACCACAGGGGTTCACCCCTCCACTTT
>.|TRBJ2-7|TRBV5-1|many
CASSSSSYEQYF
TGTGCCAGCAGTTCTAGCTCCTACGAGCAGTACTTC
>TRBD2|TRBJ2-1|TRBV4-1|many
CASSMSGGPNGEQFF
TGCGCCAGCAGCATGTCGGGAGGGCCTAATGGTGAGCAGTTCTTC
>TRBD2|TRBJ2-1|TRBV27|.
CASKRSGTSGSGNEQFF
TGTGCCAGCAAACGGTCCGGGACTAGCGGGAGTGGGAATGAGCAGTTCTTC
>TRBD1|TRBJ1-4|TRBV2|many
CASSVGQGYKKLFF
TGTGCCAGCAGTGTTGGACAGGGGTACAAAAAACTGTTTTTT
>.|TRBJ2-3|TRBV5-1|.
CASSLGGASTDMQYF
TGCGCCAGCAGCTTGGGCGGCGCAAGCACAGATATGCAGTATTTT
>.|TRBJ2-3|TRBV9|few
CASSVGLTDTQYF
TGTGCCAGCAGCGTAGGCCTCACAGATACGCAGTATTTT
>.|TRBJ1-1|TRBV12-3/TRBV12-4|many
CASSREMGRNTEAFF
TGTGCCAGCAGTCGCGAGATGGGCAGGAACACTGAAGCTTTCTTT
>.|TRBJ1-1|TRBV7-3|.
CASSLSGETEAFF
TGTGCCAGCAGCTTATCAGGGGAAACTGAAGCTTTCTTT
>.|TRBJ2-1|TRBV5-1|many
CASSLDGNPYNEQFF
TGCGCCAGCAGCTTGGACGGGAACCCCTACAATGAGCAGTTCTTC
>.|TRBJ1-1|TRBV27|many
CASSFGGATEAFF
TGTGCCAGCAGTTTCGGAGGGGCCACTGAAGCTTTCTTT
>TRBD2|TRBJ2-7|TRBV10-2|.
CATTTSGSYEQYF
TGCGCCACAACTACTAGCGGAAGTTACGAGCAGTACTTC
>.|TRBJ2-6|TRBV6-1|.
CASSEEGVGANVLTF
TGTGCCAGCAGTGAAGAGGGCGTGGGGGCCAACGTCCTGACTTTC
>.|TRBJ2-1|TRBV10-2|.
CASSESMILTNTGTNSYNEQFF
TGCGCCAGCAGTGAGTCGATGATTCTGACCAATACCGGGACGAACTCCTACAATGAGCAGTTCTTC
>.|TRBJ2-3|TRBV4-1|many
CASSTRQGGDTQYF
TGCGCCAGCAGCACTCGACAGGGAGGGGATACGCAGTATTTT
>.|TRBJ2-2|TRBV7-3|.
CASSYADTGELFF
TGTGCCAGCAGCTACGCCGACACCGGGGAGCTGTTTTTT
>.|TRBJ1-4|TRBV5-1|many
CASSPAGPSEKLFF
TGCGCCAGCAGCCCGGCGGGACCCTCGGAAAAACTGTTTTTT
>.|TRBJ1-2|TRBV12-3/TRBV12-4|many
CASSMGGHGYTF
TGTGCCAGCAGCATGGGCGGTCATGGCTACACCTTC
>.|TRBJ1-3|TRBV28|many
CASSLRDGSGNTIYF
TGTGCCAGCAGTTTAAGGGACGGCTCTGGAAACACCATATATTTT
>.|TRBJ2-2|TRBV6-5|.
CASSTRTKGNTGELFF
TGTGCCAGCAGTACTCGGACTAAAGGGAACACCGGGGAGCTGTTTTTT
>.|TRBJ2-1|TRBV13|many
CASSLPGFYNEQFF
TGTGCCAGCAGCTTACCGGGGTTCTACAATGAGCAGTTCTTC
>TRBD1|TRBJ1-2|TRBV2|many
CASSVNRGDYGYTF
TGTGCCAGCAGTGTAAACAGGGGGGACTATGGCTACACCTTC
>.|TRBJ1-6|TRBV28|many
CASSLPTGNSPLHF
TGTGCCAGCAGTTTACCAACGGGGAATTCACCCCTCCACTTT
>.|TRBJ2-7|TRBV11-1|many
CASSLVQDFEQYF
TGTGCCAGCAGCTTAGTACAGGACTTCGAGCAGTACTTC
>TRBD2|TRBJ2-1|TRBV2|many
CASKRASGNRNEQFF
TGTGCCAGCAAGAGAGCTAGCGGGAACCGCAATGAGCAGTTCTTC
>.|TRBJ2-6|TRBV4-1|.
CASSLNGNPGAGANVLTF
TGCGCCAGCAGCCTAAACGGGAATCCTGGAGCAGGGGCCAACGTCCTGACTTTC
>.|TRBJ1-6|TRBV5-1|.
CASSLQAMANSPLHF
TGCGCCAGCAGCTTGCAGGCTATGGCTAATTCACCCCTCCACTTT
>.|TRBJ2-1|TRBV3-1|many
CASSTSRQGSRFF
TGTGCCAGCAGCACCTCGCGACAAGGGTCCCGGTTCTTC
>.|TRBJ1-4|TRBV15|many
CATSRAFGTTNEKLFF
TGTGCCACCAGCAGAGCCTTCGGAACAACTAATGAAAAACTGTTTTTT
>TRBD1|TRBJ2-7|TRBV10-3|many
CAISSGQGLAYEQYF
TGTGCCATCAGCTCCGGACAGGGTCTCGCCTACGAGCAGTACTTC
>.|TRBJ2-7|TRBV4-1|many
CASSQVERNSYEQYF
TGCGCCAGCAGCCAAGTGGAACGGAACTCCTACGAGCAGTACTTC
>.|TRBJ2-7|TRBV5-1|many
CASSLAFPGYEQYF
TGCGCCAGCAGCTTGGCCTTTCCCGGCTACGAGCAGTACTTC
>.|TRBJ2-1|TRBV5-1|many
CASNEGTGNEQFF
TGCGCCAGCAACGAAGGGACGGGCAATGAGCAGTTCTTC
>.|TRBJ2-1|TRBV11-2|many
CASSGTYYNEQFF
TGTGCCAGCAGCGGGACTTACTACAATGAGCAGTTCTTC
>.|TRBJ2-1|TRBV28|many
CASSIQGSSYNEQFF
TGTGCCAGCAGTATTCAGGGTAGCTCCTACAATGAGCAGTTCTTC